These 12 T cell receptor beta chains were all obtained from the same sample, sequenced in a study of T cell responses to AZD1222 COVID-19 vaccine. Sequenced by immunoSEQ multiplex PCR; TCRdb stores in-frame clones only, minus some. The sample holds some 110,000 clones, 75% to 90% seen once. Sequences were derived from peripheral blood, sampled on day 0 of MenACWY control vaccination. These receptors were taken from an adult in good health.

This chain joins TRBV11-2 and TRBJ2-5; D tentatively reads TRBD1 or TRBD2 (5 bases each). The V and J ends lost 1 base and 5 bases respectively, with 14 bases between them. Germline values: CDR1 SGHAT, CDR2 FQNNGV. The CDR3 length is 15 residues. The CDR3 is CASSLGPVEGETQYF. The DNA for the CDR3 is TGTGCCAGCAGCTTAGGGCCGGTCGAGGGGGAGACCCAGTACTTC.

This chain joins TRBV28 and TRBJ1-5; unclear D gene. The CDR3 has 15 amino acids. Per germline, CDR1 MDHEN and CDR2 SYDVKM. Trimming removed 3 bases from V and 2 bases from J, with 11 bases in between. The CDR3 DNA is TGTGCCAGCAGTTTGTATGGAGGCGGCAATCAGCCCCAGCATTTT. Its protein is CASSLYGGGNQPQHF.

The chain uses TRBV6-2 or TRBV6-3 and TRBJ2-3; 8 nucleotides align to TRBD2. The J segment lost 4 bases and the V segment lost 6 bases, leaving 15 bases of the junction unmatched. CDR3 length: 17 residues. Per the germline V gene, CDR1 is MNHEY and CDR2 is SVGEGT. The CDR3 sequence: CASSTLIVGGAADTQYF. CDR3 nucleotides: TGTGCCAGCAGCACCTTAATCGTCGGGGGGGCCGCAGATACGCAGTATTTT.

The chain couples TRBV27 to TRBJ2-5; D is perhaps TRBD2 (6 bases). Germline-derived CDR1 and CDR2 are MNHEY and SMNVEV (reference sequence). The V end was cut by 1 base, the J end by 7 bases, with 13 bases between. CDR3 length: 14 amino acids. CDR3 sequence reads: CASSLLGAEGTQYF. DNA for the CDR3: TGTGCCAGCAGTTTATTGGGCGCGGAGGGGACCCAGTACTTC.

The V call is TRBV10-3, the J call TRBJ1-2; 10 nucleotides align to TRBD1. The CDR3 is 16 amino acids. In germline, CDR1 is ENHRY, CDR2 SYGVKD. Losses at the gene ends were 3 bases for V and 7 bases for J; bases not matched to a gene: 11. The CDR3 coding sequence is TGTGCCATCAGTGATGGACAGGGGGGGCCCCTGAGTGGCTACACCTTC. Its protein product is CAISDGQGGPLSGYTF.

CDR3 sequence: CASKPAGGTNTGELFF. The CDR3 nucleotides read TGTGCCAGCAAACCAGCGGGGGGGACGAACACCGGGGAGCTGTTTTTT. V gene TRBV27 combines with J gene TRBJ2-2, with 10 bases aligning to TRBD2. With 7 bases clipped from V and 0 bases from J, the junction kept 5 bases outside the gene matches. The CDR3 has 16 amino acids. Germline loops: CDR1 MNHEY, CDR2 SMNVEV (reference sequence).

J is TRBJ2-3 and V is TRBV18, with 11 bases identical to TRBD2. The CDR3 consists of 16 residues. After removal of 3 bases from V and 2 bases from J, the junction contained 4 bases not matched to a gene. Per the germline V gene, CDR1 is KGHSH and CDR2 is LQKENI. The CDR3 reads CASSPPTSGDTDTQYF. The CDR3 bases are TGTGCCAGCTCACCGCCGACTAGCGGGGACACAGATACGCAGTATTTT.

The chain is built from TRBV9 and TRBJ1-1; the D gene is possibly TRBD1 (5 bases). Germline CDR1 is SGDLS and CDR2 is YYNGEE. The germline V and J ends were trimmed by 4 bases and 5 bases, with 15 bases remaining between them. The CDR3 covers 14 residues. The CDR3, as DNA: TGTGCCAGCAGCCAAAGTGGGGGTGGAACTGAAGCTTTCTTT. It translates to CASSQSGGGTEAFF.

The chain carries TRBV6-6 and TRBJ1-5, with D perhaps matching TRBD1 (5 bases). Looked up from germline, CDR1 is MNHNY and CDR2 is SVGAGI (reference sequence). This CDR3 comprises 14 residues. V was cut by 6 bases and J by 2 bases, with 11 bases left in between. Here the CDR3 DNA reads TGTGCCAGCAGAAACACAGGTGGCAATCAGCCCCAGCATTTT. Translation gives CASRNTGGNQPQHF.

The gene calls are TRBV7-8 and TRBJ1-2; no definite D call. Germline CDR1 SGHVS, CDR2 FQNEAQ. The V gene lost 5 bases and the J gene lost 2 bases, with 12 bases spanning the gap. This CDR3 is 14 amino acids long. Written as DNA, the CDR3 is TGTGCCAGCAGCCCACTCACGGGGAACTATGGCTACACCTTC. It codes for CASSPLTGNYGYTF.

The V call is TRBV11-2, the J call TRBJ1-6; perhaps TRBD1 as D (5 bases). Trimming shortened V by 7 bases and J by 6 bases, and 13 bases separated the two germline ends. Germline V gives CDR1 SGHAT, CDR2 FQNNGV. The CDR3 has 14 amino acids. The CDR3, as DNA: TGTGCCAGCACCCCGGGACTGACTAATTCACCCCTCCACTTT. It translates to CASTPGLTNSPLHF.

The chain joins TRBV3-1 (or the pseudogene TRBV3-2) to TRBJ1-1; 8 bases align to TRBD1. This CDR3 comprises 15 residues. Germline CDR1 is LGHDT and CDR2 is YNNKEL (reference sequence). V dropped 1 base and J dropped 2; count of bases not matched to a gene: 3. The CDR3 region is CASSQGDRGNTEAFF. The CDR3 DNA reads TGTGCCAGCAGCCAAGGAGACAGGGGTAACACTGAAGCTTTCTTT.